These 11 T cell receptor beta chains originate from one sample sequenced in a study of regulatory T cells in long-lasting Graves disease. Time point reported: newly diagnosed GD, antithyroid drugs for less than 3 months. Preparation of the TCR library used RNA extracted from PBMCs. Building of the TCR beta libraries involved iRepertoire HTBI primers and Arm-PCR of CDR3 regions. TCRdb reprocessed the multiplex PCR reads via MiXCR and lists one record per CDR3 protein. Among approximately 480,000 distinct CDR3 sequences listed, 15% to 20% were seen once. The data also belong to a second study, concerning T cells in Graves' hyperthyroidism and ophthalmopathy.

The starting material was peripheral blood mononuclear cells (PBMCs), obtained at new diagnosis, from a patient treated with antithyroid drugs. These receptors were taken from a man aged 35-49 years with Graves disease.

Ten or more counts support this clonotype. This chain joins TRBV28 and TRBJ2-1, with 10 bases matching TRBD2. This CDR3 spans 14 amino acids. V shed 3 bases and J 10 bases; nucleotides not matched to a gene: 6. Germline V gene sequence: CDR1 MDHEN, CDR2 SYDVKM. The CDR3 spells CASSFMSGREEQFF. The CDR3 bases are TGTGCCAGCAGTTTTATGAGCGGGAGGGAAGAGCAGTTCTTC. Looking up the rest from reference TRBV28 and TRBJ2-1 gives the full variable domain: DVKVTQSSRYLVKRTGEKVFLECVQDMDHENMFWYRQDPGLGLRLIYFSYDVKMKEKGDIPEGYSVSREKKERFSLILESASTNQTSMYLCASSFMSGREEQFFGPGTRLTVL.

There are many counts of this clonotype. The rearrangement joins TRBV24-1 to TRBJ2-1; TRBD2 aligns across 10 bases. With 3 bases clipped from V and 7 bases from J, the junction kept 5 bases outside the gene matches. The CDR3 loop spans 15 amino acids. CDR1 and CDR2 (germline): KGHDR, SFDVKD. CDR3 protein: CATSDAGLATNEQFF. CDR3 nucleotide sequence: TGTGCCACCAGTGATGCGGGACTAGCGACGAATGAGCAGTTCTTC.

This chain connects TRBV6-1 to TRBJ2-7, with 9 positions matching TRBD1. The V gene end was trimmed by 4 bases and the J gene end by 5 bases; junction bases not matched to a gene: 6. CDR1 and CDR2 (germline): MNHNS, SASEGT. The CDR3 is 14 amino acids. The CDR3 DNA reads as TGTGCCAGCAGTGCCCCCGGGACAGGGAACGAGCAGTACTTC. Translated: CASSAPGTGNEQYF.

This clonotype was counted ten times or more. The chain combines TRBV11-3 with TRBJ2-1; D is perhaps TRBD2 (6 bases). This CDR3 has 14 residues. CDR1 and CDR2 from the germline V gene are SGHNT and YENEEA. V lost 2 bases and J lost 10, with 15 bases in between. CDR3 sequence (DNA): TGTGCCAGCAGCTTATTACGGGGTGCGGGAGAGCAGTTCTTC. This codes for CASSLLRGAGEQFF.

This clonotype was recorded a few times. V is TRBV2 and J is TRBJ2-3, with TRBD1 identical over 12 bases. The germline gives CDR1 SNHLY, CDR2 FYNNEI. The CDR3 length is 15 residues. V was clipped by 7 bases and J by 2 bases; unmatched bases: 4. As DNA, the CDR3 is TGTGCCAGCACGCGGGACAGGGGGCACACAGATACGCAGTATTTT. Protein sequence: CASTRDRGHTDTQYF.

The gene calls are TRBV5-1 and TRBJ2-2; no firm D call. V shed 2 bases and J shed 5 bases, with 7 bases lying between them. Germline CDR1 is SGHRS and CDR2 is YFSETQ. CDR3 length: 13 residues. Here the CDR3 DNA reads TGCGCCAGCAGCTTCGACCCAACCGGGGAGCTGTTTTTT. Encoded protein: CASSFDPTGELFF.

This clonotype was counted only a few times. The chain couples TRBV10-3 to TRBJ2-5, with TRBD1 identical over 7 bases. This CDR3 region has 14 residues. CDR1 is ENHRY and CDR2 is SYGVKD in the germline V gene. The V segment lost 6 bases and the J segment 0 bases; nucleotides outside the gene matches: 4. CDR3 DNA sequence: TGTGCCATCAGCACGGGACAGAACCAAGAGACCCAGTACTTC. This gives the protein CAISTGQNQETQYF.

Only a few counts were recorded for this clonotype. This sequence may be a read error, since a much larger clone differs from it by one base. The rearrangement uses TRBV3-1 and TRBJ2-2, with a tentative D call TRBD2 (5 bases). The CDR3 totals 13 residues. The germline V gene has CDR1 LGHDT and CDR2 YNNKEL (reference sequence). Here the CDR3 DNA reads TGTGCCAGCAGCCAATGGATCACCGGGGAGCTGCTTTTT. It encodes CASSQWITGELLF.

This clonotype was counted many times. The chain employs TRBV3-1 and TRBJ2-4; 14 bases are shared with TRBD2. CDR3 length: 20 amino acids. The germline V gene encodes CDR1 LGHDT and CDR2 YNNKEL (reference sequence). Trimming took 4 bases from V and 0 from J; bases not matched to a gene: 11. Written as DNA, the CDR3 is TGTGCCAGCAGCCTACGACTAGCGGGAGGGCCAAGCCAAGCCAAAAACATTCAGTACTTC. Protein product: CASSLRLAGGPSQAKNIQYF.

There are many counts of this clonotype. The rearrangement links TRBV3-1 to TRBJ1-1; D is unresolved. Germline CDR1 is LGHDT and CDR2 is YNNKEL (reference sequence). The CDR3 runs 14 residues. Trimming shortened V by 0 bases and J by 4 bases, and 9 bases separated the two germline ends. In DNA form, the CDR3 reads TGTGCCAGCAGCCAAGATAGGGTTGGCACTGAAGCTTTCTTT. This translates into CASSQDRVGTEAFF.

This clonotype was counted ten times or more. The rearrangement links TRBV11-2 to TRBJ2-5; 11 bases are a match to TRBD2. V lost 2 bases and J lost 4; bases outside the gene matches: 6. Per the germline V gene, CDR1 is SGHAT and CDR2 is FQNNGV. The CDR3 is 16 residues long. The CDR3 DNA reads TGTGCCAGCAGCTTACGTAGCGGGAGGGCACGAGAGACCCAGTACTTC. It yields the protein CASSLRSGRARETQYF.